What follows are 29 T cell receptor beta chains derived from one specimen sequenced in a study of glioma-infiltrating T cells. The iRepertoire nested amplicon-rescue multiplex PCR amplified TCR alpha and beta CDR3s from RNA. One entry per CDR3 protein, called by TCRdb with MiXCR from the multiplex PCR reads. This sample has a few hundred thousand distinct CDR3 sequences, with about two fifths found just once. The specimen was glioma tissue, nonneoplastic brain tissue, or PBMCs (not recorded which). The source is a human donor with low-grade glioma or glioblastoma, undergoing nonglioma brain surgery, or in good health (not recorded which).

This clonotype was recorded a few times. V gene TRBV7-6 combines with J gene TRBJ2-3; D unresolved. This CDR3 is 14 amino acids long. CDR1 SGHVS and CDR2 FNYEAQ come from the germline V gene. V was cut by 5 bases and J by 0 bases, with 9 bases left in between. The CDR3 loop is CASSPLSSTDTQYF. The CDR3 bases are TGTGCCAGCAGCCCCCTATCTAGCACAGATACGCAGTATTTT. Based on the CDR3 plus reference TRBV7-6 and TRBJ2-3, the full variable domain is GAGVSQSPRYKVTKRGQDVALRCDPISGHVSLYWYRQALGQGPEFLTYFNYEAQQDKSGLPNDRFSAERPEGSISTLTIQRTEQRDSAMYRCASSPLSSTDTQYFGPGTRLTVL.

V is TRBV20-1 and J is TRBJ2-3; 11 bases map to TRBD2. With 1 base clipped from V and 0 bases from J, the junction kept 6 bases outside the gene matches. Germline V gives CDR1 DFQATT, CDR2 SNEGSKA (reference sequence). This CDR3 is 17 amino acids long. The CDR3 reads CSARGPSGRPSTDTQYF. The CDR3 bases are TGCAGTGCTAGAGGACCTAGCGGGAGGCCCAGCACAGATACGCAGTATTTT.

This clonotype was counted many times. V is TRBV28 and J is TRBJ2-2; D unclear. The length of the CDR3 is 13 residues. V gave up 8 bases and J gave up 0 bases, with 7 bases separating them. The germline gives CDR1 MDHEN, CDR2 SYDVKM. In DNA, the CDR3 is TGTGCCAGCTCCGGAGCGAACACCGGGGAGCTGTTTTTT. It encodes CASSGANTGELFF.

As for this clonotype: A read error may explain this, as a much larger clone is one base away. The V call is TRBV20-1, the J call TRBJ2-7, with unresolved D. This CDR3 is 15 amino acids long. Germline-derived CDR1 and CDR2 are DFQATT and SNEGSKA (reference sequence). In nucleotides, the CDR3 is TGCGGTGCCGCAAACTCCTACCGAACAAGCTACGAGCAGTACTTC. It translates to CGAANSYRTSYEQYF.

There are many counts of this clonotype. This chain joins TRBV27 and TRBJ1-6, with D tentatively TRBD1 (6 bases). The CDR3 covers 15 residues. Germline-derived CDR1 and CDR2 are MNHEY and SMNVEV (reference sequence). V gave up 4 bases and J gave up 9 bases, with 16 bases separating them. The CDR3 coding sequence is TGTGCCAGCAGTTACCTGGACGCCAGGGGTTCACCCCTCCACTTT. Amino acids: CASSYLDARGSPLHF.

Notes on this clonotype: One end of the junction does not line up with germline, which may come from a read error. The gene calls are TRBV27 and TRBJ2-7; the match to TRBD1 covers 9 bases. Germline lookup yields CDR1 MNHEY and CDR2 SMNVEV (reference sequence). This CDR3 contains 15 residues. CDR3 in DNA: TGTGCCAGCACCAGAGGGGACAGGGAGCCCTACGAGCGGTACTTC. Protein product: CASTRGDREPYERYF.

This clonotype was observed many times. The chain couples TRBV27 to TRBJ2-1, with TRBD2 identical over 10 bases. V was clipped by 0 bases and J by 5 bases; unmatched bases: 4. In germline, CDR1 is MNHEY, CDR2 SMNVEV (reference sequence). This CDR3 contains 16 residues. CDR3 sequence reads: CASSLSSGRAHNEQFF. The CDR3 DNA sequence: TGTGCCAGCAGTTTATCCAGCGGGAGGGCCCACAATGAGCAGTTCTTC.

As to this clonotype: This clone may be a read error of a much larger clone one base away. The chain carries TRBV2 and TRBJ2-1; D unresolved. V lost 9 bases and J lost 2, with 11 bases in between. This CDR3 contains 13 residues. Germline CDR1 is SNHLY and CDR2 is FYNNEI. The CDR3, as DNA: TGTGCCAGTCAGAGGCTGGCCTACAATGAGCAGTTCTTC. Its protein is CASQRLAYNEQFF.

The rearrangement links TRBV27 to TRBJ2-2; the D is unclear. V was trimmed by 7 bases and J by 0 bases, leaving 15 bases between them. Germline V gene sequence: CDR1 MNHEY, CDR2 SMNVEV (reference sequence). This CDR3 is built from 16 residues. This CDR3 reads CASTPFGKSNTGELFF. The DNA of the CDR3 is TGTGCCAGCACGCCTTTCGGAAAATCGAACACCGGGGAGCTGTTTTTT.

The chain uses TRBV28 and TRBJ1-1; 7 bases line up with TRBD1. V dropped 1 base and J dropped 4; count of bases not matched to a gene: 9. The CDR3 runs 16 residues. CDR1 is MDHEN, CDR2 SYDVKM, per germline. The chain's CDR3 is CASSLYRGVQSTEAFF. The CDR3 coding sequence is TGTGCCAGCAGTTTATACAGGGGAGTACAGTCCACTGAAGCTTTCTTT.

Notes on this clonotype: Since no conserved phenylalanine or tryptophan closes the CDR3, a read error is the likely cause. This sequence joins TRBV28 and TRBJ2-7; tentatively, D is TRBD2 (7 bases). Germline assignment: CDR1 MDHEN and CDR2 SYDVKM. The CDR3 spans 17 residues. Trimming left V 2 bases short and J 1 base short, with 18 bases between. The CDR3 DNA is TGTGCCAGCAGTTTACCCCGGCCCAGGGGAGGGTCCTACGAGCAGTACTTA. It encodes CASSLPRPRGGSYEQYL.

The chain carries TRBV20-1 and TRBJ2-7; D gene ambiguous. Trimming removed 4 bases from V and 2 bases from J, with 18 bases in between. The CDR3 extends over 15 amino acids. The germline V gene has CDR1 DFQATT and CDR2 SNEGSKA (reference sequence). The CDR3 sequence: CSATYNPPGPYEQYF. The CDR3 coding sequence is TGCAGTGCTACCTATAACCCCCCCGGTCCCTACGAGCAGTACTTC.

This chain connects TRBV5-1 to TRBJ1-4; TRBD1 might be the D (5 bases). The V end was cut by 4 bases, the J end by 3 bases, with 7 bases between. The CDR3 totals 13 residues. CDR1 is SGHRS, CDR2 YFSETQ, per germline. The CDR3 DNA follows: TGCGCCAGCAGCCGACAGCCTAATGAAAAACTGTTTTTT. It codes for CASSRQPNEKLFF.

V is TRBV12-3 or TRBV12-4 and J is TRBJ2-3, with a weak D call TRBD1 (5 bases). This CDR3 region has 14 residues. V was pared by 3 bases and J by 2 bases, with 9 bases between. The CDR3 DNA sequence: TGTGCCAGCAGTTTTGACAGATACACAGATACGCAGTATTTT. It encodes CASSFDRYTDTQYF.

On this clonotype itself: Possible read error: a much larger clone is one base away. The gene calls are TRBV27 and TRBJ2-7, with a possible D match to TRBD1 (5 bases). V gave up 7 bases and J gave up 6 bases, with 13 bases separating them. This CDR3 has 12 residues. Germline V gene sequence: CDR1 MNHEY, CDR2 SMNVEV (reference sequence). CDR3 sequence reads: CASKASDSEQYF. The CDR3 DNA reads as TGTGCCAGCAAGGCTTCCGACAGCGAGCAGTACTTC.

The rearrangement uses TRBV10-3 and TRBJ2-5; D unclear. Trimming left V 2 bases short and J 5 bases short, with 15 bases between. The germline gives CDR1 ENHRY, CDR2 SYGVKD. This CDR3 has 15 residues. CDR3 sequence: CAISEGQPSGETQYF. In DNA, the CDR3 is TGTGCCATCAGTGAGGGGCAGCCATCCGGGGAGACCCAGTACTTC.

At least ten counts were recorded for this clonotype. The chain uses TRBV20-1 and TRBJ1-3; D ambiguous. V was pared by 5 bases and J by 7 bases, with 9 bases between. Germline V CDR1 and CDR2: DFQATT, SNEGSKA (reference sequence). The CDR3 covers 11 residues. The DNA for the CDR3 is TGCAGTGCTTTTAGGCGGAACACCATATATTTT. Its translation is CSAFRRNTIYF.

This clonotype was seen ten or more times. The CDR3 DNA follows: TGTGCCAGCAGTTTCCTATACATCGGGACAGCTTACAATGAGCAGTTCTTC. Translation: CASSFLYIGTAYNEQFF. The J gene is TRBJ2-1, the V gene TRBV28, with 7 nucleotides matching TRBD1. The ends lost 3 bases at V and 4 bases at J; junction bases unmatched: 12. Germline assignment: CDR1 MDHEN and CDR2 SYDVKM. The CDR3 sequence is 17 residues long.

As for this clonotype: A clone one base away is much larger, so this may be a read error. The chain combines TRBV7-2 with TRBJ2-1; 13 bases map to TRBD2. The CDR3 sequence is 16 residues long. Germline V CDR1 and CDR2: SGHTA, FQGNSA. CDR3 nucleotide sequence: TGTGCCGGCAGCTCGTCACTAGCGGGAGGGCTCAATGAGCAGTTCTTC. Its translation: CAGSSSLAGGLNEQFF.

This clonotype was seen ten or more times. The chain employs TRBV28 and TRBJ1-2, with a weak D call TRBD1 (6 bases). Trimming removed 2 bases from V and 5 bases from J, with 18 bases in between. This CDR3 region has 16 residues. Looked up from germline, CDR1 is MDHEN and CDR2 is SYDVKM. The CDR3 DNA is TGTGCCAGCAGTTTAAAGGGGGGGGCCTCCGCGTATGGCTACACCTTC. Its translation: CASSLKGGASAYGYTF.

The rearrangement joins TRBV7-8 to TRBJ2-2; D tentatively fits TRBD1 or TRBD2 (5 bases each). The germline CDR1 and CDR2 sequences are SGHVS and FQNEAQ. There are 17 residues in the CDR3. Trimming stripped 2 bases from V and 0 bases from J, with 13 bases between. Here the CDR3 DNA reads TGTGCCAGCAGCTTACCCTATGGGGACCCGAACACCGGGGAGCTGTTTTTT. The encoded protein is CASSLPYGDPNTGELFF. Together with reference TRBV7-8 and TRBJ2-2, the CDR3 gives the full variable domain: GAGVSQSPRYKVAKRGQDVALRCDPISGHVSLFWYQQALGQGPEFLTYFQNEAQLDKSGLPSDRFFAERPEGSVSTLKIQRTQQEDSAVYLCASSLPYGDPNTGELFFGEGSRLTVL.

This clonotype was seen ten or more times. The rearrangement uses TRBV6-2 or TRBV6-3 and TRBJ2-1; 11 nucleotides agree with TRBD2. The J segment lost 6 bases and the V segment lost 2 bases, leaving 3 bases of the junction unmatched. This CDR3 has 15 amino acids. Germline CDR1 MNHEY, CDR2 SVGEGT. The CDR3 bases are TGTGCCAGCAGTTACCACCTAGCGGGAGGCAATGAGCAGTTCTTC. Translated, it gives CASSYHLAGGNEQFF.

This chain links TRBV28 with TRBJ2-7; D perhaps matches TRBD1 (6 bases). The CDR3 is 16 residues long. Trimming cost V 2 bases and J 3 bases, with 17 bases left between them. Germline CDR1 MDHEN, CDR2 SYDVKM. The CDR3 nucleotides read TGTGCCAGCAGTTTAAAGGTGGACAGCGCGATCTACGAGCAGTACTTC. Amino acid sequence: CASSLKVDSAIYEQYF.

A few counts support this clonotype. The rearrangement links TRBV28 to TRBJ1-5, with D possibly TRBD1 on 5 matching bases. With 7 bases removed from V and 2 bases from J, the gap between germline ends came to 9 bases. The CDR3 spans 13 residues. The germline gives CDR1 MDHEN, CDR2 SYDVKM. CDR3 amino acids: CASIGRGNQPQHF. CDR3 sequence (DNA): TGTGCCAGCATCGGCAGGGGCAATCAGCCCCAGCATTTT.

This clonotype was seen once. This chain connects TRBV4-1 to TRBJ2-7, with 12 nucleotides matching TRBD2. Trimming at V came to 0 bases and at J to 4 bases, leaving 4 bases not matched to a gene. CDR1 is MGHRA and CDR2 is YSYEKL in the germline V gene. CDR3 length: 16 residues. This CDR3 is CASSQDALAGGYEQYF. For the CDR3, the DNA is TGCGCCAGCAGCCAAGACGCGCTAGCGGGAGGGTACGAGCAGTACTTC.

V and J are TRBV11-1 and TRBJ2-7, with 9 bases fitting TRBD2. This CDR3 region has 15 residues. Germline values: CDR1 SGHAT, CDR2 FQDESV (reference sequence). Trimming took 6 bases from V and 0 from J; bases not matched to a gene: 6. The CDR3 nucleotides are TGTGCCAGCAGTCATTCTAGCGGGAACTCCTACGAGCAGTACTTC. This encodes CASSHSSGNSYEQYF.

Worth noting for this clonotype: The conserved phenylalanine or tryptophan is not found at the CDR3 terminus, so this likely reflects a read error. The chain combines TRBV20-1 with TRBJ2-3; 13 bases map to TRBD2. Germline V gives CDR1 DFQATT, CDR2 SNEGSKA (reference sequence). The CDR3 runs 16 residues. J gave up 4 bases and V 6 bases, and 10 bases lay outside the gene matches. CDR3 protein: CSADPPGTSGADTQYL. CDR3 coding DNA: TGCAGTGCCGATCCACCCGGGACTAGCGGGGCAGATACGCAGTATTTA.

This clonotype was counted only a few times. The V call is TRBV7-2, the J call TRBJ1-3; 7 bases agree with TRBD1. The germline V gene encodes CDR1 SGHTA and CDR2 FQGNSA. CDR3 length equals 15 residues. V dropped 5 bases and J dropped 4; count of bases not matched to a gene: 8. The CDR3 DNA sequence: TGTGCCAGCAGCATAAACAGGGGTAGGGGAAACACCATATATTTT. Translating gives CASSINRGRGNTIYF.

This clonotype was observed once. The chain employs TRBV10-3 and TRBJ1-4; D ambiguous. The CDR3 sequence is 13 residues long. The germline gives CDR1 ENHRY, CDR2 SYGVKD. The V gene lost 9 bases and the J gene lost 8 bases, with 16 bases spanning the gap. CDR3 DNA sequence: TGTGCCATAAGTCGGGATCTGGGGGAAAAACTGTTTTTT. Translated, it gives CAISRDLGEKLFF.